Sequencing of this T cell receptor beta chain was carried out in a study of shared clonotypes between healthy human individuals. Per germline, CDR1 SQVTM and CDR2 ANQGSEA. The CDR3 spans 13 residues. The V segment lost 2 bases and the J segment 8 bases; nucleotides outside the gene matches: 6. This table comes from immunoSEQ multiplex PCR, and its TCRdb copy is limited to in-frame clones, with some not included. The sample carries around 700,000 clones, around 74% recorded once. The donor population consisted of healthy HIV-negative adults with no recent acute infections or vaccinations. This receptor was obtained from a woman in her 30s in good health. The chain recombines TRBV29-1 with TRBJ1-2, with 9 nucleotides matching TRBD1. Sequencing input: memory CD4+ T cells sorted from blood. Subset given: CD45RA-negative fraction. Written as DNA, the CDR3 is TGCAGCGTTGAATTACAGGGGGCGCGGGGCTACACCTTC. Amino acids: CSVELQGARGYTF.